A single sample gave rise to the 14 T cell receptor beta chains below, sequenced in a study of response to subunit inactivated influenza vaccine. Each CDR3 protein is one row after TCRdb ran MiXCR on the RT-PCR reads. Altogether some 640,000 distinct CDR3 sequences are present, 14% being singletons, with the ten largest covering 5.5% to 7%. This specimen was PBMCs from blood, taken 14 to 15 days before vaccination. The receptors come from a man aged 50 to 59 who received an inactivated influenza vaccine.

Here the CDR3 reads CASSPVAGGLGNEQFF. The DNA for the CDR3 is TGTGCCAGCAGCCCCGTAGCGGGGGGGCTCGGCAATGAGCAGTTCTTC. This sequence joins TRBV7-8 and TRBJ2-1, with 11 nucleotides matching TRBD2. Germline assignment: CDR1 SGHVS and CDR2 FQNEAQ. The CDR3 is 16 amino acids. Unmatched junction bases numbered 9, after V lost 5 bases and J lost 6 bases.

The table lists this clonotype with a few counts. The rearrangement uses TRBV7-9 and TRBJ2-1, with 7 bases matching TRBD1. The V gene's germline CDR1 is SEHNR and CDR2 FQNEAQ (reference sequence). The CDR3 has 14 residues. The J segment lost 9 bases and the V segment lost 0 bases, leaving 5 bases of the junction unmatched. The CDR3 nucleotides read TGTGCCAGCAGCTTAGCCGGACGGGACAGTGAGCAGTTCTTC. Translated: CASSLAGRDSEQFF. Filled out from reference TRBV7-9 and TRBJ2-1, the complete variable domain reads DTGVSQNPRHKITKRGQNVTFRCDPISEHNRLYWYRQTLGQGPEFLTYFQNEAQLEKSRLLSDRFSAERPKGSFSTLEIQRTEQGDSAMYLCASSLAGRDSEQFFGPGTRLTVL.

The V and J genes are TRBV7-2 and TRBJ2-5; D not resolved. The V and J ends lost 5 bases and 4 bases respectively, with 11 bases between them. This CDR3 region has 13 residues. Germline V gene lookup returns CDR1 SGHTA and CDR2 FQGNSA. CDR3 sequence (DNA): TGTGCCAGCAGCCCCCGACTCACAGAGACCCAGTACTTC. This codes for CASSPRLTETQYF.

This chain links TRBV29-1 with TRBJ2-7, with D possibly being TRBD2 (6 bases). This CDR3 has 11 residues. Trimming took off 8 bases at V and 4 bases at J, with 12 bases between the two ends. CDR1 and CDR2 (germline): SQVTM, ANQGSEA. The CDR3 DNA reads as TGCAGCACCTGGGAGGCGTACGAGCAGTACTTC. Translation: CSTWEAYEQYF.

This clonotype was counted at least ten times. The rearrangement links TRBV20-1 to TRBJ2-7, with TRBD1 matching 9 bases. Germline assignment: CDR1 DFQATT and CDR2 SNEGSKA (reference sequence). Trimming took 6 bases from V and 3 from J; bases not matched to a gene: 6. CDR3 size: 13 residues. The CDR3 reads CSAPGTGSYEQYF. CDR3 DNA: TGCAGTGCCCCCGGGACAGGGAGCTACGAGCAGTACTTC.

CDR3 sequence (DNA): TGCGCCAGCGGGGTTGGAGGGGCTGATTCACCCCTCCACTTT. It codes for CASGVGGADSPLHF. The chain has TRBV5-1 and TRBJ1-6; a weak D match, TRBD1 (5 bases). The V end lost 7 bases, the J end lost 8 bases, and 16 bases lay between the germline ends. Looked up from germline, CDR1 is SGHRS and CDR2 is YFSETQ. The CDR3 runs 14 residues.

This clonotype was picked up many times. V gene TRBV18 combines with J gene TRBJ1-5; 8 nucleotides align to TRBD1. Trimming cost V 5 bases and J 7 bases; bases outside gene matches: 10. Germline loops: CDR1 KGHSH, CDR2 LQKENI. This CDR3 contains 15 residues. The DNA of the CDR3 is TGTGCCAGCTCAGCCGGGACAGGACTAGGCCAGCCCCAGCATTTT. Its protein is CASSAGTGLGQPQHF. The whole variable domain, remainder taken from reference TRBV18 and TRBJ1-5, is NAGVMQNPRHLVRRRGQEARLRCSPMKGHSHVYWYRQLPEEGLKFMVYLQKENIIDESGMPKERFSAEFPKEGPSILRIQQVVRGDSAAYFCASSAGTGLGQPQHFGDGTRLSIL.

The chain carries TRBV6-2 or TRBV6-3 and TRBJ2-7; no clear D gene. The CDR3 has 16 amino acids. With 3 bases removed from V and 3 bases from J, the gap between germline ends came to 18 bases. CDR1 is MNHEY and CDR2 is SVGEGT in the germline V gene. CDR3 in amino acids: CASSYLPGQRSYEQYF. The CDR3 DNA reads TGTGCCAGCAGTTATCTGCCTGGTCAGCGTAGCTACGAGCAGTACTTC.

This clonotype was detected ten times or more. The gene calls are TRBV12-3 or TRBV12-4 and TRBJ2-1; 9 bases are a match to TRBD2. This CDR3 is 15 amino acids long. After removal of 3 bases from V and 2 bases from J, the junction contained 2 bases not matched to a gene. CDR3 DNA: TGTGCCAGCAGTTTGCTAGCGGGGCCCTACAATGAGCAGTTCTTC. Amino acids: CASSLLAGPYNEQFF.

The chain recombines TRBV20-1 with TRBJ2-1; D is possibly TRBD2 (6 bases). Germline assignment: CDR1 DFQATT and CDR2 SNEGSKA (reference sequence). V dropped 0 bases and J dropped 1 base, with 13 bases sitting between them. The CDR3 loop spans 16 amino acids. The CDR3 DNA is TGCAGTGCTAGAGATGTTTCGGGGGAATCCTACAATGAGCAGTTCTTC. Residues: CSARDVSGESYNEQFF.

The chain recombines TRBV29-1 with TRBJ2-5; D may be TRBD2 (6 bases). This CDR3 is 12 amino acids long. CDR1 SQVTM and CDR2 ANQGSEA come from the germline V gene. Between the trimmed V and J ends, which lost 5 bases and 4 bases, there was a span of 11 bases. Here the CDR3 DNA reads TGCAGCGTTTGGGGGGTTTCAGAGACCCAGTACTTC. It translates to CSVWGVSETQYF.

The sample holds a few counts of this clonotype. The genes are TRBV7-6 and TRBJ2-2; D remains unclear. V was shortened by 0 bases and J by 2 bases, with 16 bases between the two germline ends. CDR1 SGHVS and CDR2 FNYEAQ come from the germline V gene. The CDR3 runs to 18 residues. CDR3 protein: CASSLAFIGYLNTGELFF. The CDR3 DNA reads as TGTGCCAGCAGCTTAGCATTTATTGGGTATTTAAACACCGGGGAGCTGTTTTTT.

As DNA, the CDR3 is TGTGCCAGCAGCATTCAGAGGAATGAGCAGTTCTTC. Its translation is CASSIQRNEQFF. The gene calls are TRBV7-2 and TRBJ2-1; D unresolved. There are 12 residues in the CDR3. V lost 5 bases to trimming and J lost 7 bases, with 9 bases between them. CDR1 and CDR2 from the germline V gene are SGHTA and FQGNSA.

The chain combines TRBV6-1 with TRBJ1-4; D might be TRBD1 (6 bases). In germline, CDR1 is MNHNS, CDR2 SASEGT. The length of the CDR3 is 15 residues. Trimming stripped 2 bases from V and 7 bases from J, with 14 bases between. The CDR3 coding sequence is TGTGCCAGCAGTGAATTTCAGGGGTCTGCTGAAAAACTGTTTTTT. This sequence encodes CASSEFQGSAEKLFF.